This TCR beta chain was identified in a study of OX40 agonist ivuxolimab in advanced cancers. Findings and caveats of the study: Clonal expansion from baseline to week 6 occurred in both CD4+ and CD8+ T cells.

As regards this clone: The target antigen is unknown.

The germline V gene has CDR1 SGDLS and CDR2 YYNGEE. The V segment lost 3 bases and the J segment 6 bases; nucleotides outside the gene matches: 8. The CDR3 runs 16 residues. Libraries were prepared by immunoSEQ multiplex PCR; TCRdb keeps only in-frame clonotypes and omits some of them. The sample records some 29,000 clones, 80% to 95% being singletons. Sample: CD4+ or CD8+ T cells sorted from blood, taken in a trial of the OX40 agonist ivuxolimab. The chain joins TRBV9 to TRBJ2-2, with 10 bases aligning to TRBD2. The sequence was collected from an adult with an advanced solid tumor such as melanoma, head and neck, liver or kidney cancer. The chain's CDR3 is CASSEGASGSPGELFF. CDR3 bases: TGTGCCAGCAGCGAAGGAGCTAGCGGGAGTCCCGGGGAGCTGTTTTTT.